The source of this TCR beta chain is a study of cytomegalovirus exposure and HLA in healthy donors. Primers: 60 Vbeta forward and 13 Jbeta reverse. Libraries were prepared by immunoSEQ multiplex PCR; TCRdb keeps only in-frame clonotypes and omits some of them. The top ten clones hold approximately 2.5% of a sample with 33,000 or so clones, more than 85% of them seen once. Trimming took off 5 bases at V and 2 bases at J, with 11 bases between the two ends. CDR3 length equals 14 residues. Per the germline V gene, CDR1 is SGHTA and CDR2 is FQGTGA. Details on this clone: The antigen remains unidentified.

Study observations and caveats: There were some public TCRs occurring in many donors, but most TCR sequences were rare. Per a prior analysis, the majority of TCR beta V segments were productive roughly 87% or roughly 30% of the time. V segments that were indistinguishable, TRBV6-2 and TRBV6-3 among them, were omitted from analysis.

Healthy bone marrow donors made up the donors. The sequenced sample was PBMCs. V and J are TRBV7-3 and TRBJ2-3; no clear D. The TCR originated in a woman aged 18-29 years in good health and CMV-seronegative. CDR3 protein: CASSTYSSTDTQYF. The CDR3, as DNA: TGTGCCAGCAGCACGTACTCCTCCACAGATACGCAGTATTTT. The entire variable domain, with the rest obtained from reference TRBV7-3 and TRBJ2-3, is as follows: GAGVSQTPSNKVTEKGKYVELRCDPISGHTALYWYRQSLGQGPEFLIYFQGTGAADDSGLPNDRFFAVRPEGSVSTLKIQRTERGDSAVYLCASSTYSSTDTQYFGPGTRLTVL.